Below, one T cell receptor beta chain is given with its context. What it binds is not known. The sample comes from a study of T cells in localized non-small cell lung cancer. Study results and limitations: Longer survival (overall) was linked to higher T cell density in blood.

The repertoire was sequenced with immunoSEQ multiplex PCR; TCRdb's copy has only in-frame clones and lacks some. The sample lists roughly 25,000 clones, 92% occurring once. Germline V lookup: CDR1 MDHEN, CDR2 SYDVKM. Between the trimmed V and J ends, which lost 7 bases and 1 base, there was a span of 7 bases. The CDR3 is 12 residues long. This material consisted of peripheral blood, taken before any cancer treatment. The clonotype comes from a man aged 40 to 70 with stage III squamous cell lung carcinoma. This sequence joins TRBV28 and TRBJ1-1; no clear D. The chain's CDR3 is CASNDGNTEAFF. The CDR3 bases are TGTGCCAGCAATGACGGGAACACTGAAGCTTTCTTT. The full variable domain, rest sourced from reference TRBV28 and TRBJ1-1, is DVKVTQSSRYLVKRTGEKVFLECVQDMDHENMFWYRQDPGLGLRLIYFSYDVKMKEKGDIPEGYSVSREKKERFSLILESASTNQTSMYLCASNDGNTEAFFGQGTRLTVV.